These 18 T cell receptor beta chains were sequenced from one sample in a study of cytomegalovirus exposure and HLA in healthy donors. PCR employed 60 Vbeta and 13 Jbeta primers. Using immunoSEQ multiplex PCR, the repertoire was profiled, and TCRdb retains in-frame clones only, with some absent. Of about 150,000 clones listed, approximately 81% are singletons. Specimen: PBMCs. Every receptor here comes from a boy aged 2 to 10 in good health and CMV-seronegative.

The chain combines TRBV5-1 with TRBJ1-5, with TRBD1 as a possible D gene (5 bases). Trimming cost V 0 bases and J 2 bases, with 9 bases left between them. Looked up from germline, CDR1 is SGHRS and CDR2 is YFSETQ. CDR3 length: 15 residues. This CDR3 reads CASSLAGMGNQPQHF. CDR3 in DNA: TGCGCCAGCAGCTTGGCAGGGATGGGCAATCAGCCCCAGCATTTT.

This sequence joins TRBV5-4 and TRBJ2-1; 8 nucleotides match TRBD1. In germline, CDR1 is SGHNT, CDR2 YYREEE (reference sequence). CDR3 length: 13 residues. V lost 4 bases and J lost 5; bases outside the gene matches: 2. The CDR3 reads CASSPGQDNEQFF. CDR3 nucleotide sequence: TGTGCCAGCAGCCCGGGACAGGACAATGAGCAGTTCTTC.

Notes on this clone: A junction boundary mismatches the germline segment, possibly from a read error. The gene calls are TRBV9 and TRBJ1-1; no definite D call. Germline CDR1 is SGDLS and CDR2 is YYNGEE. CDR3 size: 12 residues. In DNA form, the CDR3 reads TGTGCCAACAGCTCCTCGAACACTGAAGCTTTCTTT. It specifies CANSSSNTEAFF.

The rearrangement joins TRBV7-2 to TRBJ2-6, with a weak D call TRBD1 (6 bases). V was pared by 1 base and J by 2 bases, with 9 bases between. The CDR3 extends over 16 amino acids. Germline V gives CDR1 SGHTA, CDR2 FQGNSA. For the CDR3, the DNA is TGTGCCAGCAGCTTAGGGGCAGGGGCTGGGGCCAACGTCCTGACTTTC. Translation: CASSLGAGAGANVLTF.

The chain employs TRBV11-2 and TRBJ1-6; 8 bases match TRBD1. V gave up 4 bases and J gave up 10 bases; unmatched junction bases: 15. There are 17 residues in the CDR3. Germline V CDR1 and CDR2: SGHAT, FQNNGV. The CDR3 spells CASSSDRVILGRSPLHF. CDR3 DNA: TGTGCCAGCAGCTCGGACAGGGTGATACTAGGGCGCTCACCCCTCCACTTT.

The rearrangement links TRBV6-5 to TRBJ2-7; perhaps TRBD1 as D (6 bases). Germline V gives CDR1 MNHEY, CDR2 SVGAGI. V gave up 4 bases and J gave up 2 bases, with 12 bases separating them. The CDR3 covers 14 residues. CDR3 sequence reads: CASSFTGKAYEQYF. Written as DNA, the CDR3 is TGTGCCAGCAGTTTCACAGGGAAAGCCTACGAGCAGTACTTC.

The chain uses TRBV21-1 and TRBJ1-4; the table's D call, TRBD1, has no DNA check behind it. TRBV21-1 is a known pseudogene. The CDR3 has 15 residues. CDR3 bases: TGTGCCAGCAGCAACAGGGGGCGGACTAATGAAAAACTGTTTTTT. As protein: CASSNRGRTNEKLFF.

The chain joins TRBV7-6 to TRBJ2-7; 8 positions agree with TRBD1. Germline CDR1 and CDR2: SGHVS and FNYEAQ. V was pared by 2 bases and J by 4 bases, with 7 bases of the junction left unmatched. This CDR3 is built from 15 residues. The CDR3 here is CASSLRQGIEYEQYF. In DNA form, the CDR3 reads TGTGCCAGCAGCTTACGACAGGGGATCGAATACGAGCAGTACTTC.

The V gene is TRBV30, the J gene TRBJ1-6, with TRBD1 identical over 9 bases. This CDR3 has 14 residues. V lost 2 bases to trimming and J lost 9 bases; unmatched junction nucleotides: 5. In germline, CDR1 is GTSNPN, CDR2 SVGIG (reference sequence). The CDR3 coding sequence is TGTGCCTGGAGTTGGGGACAGGGACGTTCACCCCTCCACTTT. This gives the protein CAWSWGQGRSPLHF.

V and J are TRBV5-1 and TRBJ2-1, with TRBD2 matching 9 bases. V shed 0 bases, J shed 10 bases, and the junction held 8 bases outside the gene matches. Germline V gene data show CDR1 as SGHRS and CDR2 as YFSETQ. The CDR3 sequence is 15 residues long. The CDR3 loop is CASSLESRGGREQFF. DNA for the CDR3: TGCGCCAGCAGCTTGGAATCGCGGGGGGGCCGGGAGCAGTTCTTC.

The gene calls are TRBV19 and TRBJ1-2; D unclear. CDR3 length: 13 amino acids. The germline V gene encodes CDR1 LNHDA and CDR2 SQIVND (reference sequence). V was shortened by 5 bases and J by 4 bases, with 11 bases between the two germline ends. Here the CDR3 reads CASSWWLGYGYTF. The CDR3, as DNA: TGTGCCAGTAGTTGGTGGCTTGGCTATGGCTACACCTTC.

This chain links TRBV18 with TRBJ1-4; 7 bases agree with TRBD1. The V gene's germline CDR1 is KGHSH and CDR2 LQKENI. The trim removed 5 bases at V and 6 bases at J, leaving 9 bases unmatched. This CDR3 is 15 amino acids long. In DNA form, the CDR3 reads TGTGCCAGCTCAATTGTCCGGGACAGTTATGAAAAACTGTTTTTT. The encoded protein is CASSIVRDSYEKLFF.

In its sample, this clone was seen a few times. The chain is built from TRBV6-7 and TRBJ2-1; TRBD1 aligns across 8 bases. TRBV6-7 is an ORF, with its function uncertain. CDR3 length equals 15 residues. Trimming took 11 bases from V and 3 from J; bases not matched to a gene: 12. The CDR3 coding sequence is TGTGCCGCCATGGCAGGACAGGGCGGCTACAATGAGCAGTTCTTC. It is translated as CAAMAGQGGYNEQFF.

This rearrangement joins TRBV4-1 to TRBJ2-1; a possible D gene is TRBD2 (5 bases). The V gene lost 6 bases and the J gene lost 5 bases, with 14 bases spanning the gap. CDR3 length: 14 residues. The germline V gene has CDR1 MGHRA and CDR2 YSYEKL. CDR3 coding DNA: TGCGCCAGCAGGGGGATACTAGGGAACAATGAGCAGTTCTTC. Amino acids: CASRGILGNNEQFF.

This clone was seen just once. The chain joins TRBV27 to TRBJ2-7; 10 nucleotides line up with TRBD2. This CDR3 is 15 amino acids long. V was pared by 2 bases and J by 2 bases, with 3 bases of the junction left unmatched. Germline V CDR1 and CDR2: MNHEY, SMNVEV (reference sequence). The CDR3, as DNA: TGTGCCAGCAGTTTACGGACTAGCGGAGCCTACGAGCAGTACTTC. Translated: CASSLRTSGAYEQYF.

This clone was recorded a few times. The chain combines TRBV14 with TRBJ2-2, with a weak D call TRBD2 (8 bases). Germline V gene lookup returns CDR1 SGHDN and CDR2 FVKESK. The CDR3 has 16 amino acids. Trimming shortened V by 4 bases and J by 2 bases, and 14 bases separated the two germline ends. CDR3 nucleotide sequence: TGTGCCAGCAGCCCGGGGGGGACAGCTAACACCGGGGAGCTGTTTTTT. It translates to CASSPGGTANTGELFF.

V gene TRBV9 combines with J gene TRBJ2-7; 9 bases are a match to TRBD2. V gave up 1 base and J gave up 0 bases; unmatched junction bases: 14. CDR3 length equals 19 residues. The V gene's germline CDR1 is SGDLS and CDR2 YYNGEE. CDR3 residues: CASSVSPRVAGEVSYEQYF. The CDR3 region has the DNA TGTGCCAGCAGCGTATCCCCCCGGGTAGCGGGAGAGGTCTCCTACGAGCAGTACTTC. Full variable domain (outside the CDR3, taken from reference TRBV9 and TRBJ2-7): DSGVTQTPKHLITATGQRVTLRCSPRSGDLSVYWYQQSLDQGLQFLIQYYNGEERAKGNILERFSAQQFPDLHSELNLSSLELGDSALYFCASSVSPRVAGEVSYEQYFGPGTRLTVT.

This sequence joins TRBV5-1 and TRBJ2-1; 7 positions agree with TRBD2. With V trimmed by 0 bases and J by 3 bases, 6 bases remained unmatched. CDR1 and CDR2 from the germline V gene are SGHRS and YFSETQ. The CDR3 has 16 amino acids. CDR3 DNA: TGCGCCAGCAGCTTGGAAGGGTGGGGGGGCTACAATGAGCAGTTCTTC. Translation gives CASSLEGWGGYNEQFF.